These 21 T cell receptor beta chains originate from one sample sequenced in a study of beta chain features in type 1 diabetes. For these TCRs, the target antigens are not known. Expressed TCRB transcripts got sequenced, as all isolated RNA was reverse transcribed. The data were produced by immunoSEQ multiplex PCR, yet TCRdb's version contains in-frame clones alone and is incomplete. This repertoire shows over 600,000 clones, roughly an eighth found once; its top ten account for roughly 0.12%. Study conclusions and caveats: Among all four CD4+ subsets, Type 1 diabetes patients had TCRB CDR3s that were moderately but significantly shorter.

The sequenced sample was naive CD4+ T cells from blood. The origin of the receptors is a man aged 25 to 40 with type 1 diabetes.

This rearrangement joins TRBV7-2 to TRBJ2-5; D gene ambiguous. Trimming removed 2 bases from V and 1 base from J, with 8 bases in between. This CDR3 is built from 14 residues. Per the germline V gene, CDR1 is SGHTA and CDR2 is FQGNSA. The CDR3 spells CASSLSSFQETQYF. The CDR3 DNA is TGTGCCAGCAGCTTATCGTCGTTCCAAGAGACCCAGTACTTC.

The V and J genes are TRBV25-1 and TRBJ2-1; D remains unclear. With 4 bases removed from V and 6 bases from J, the gap between germline ends came to 7 bases. Germline V gene sequence: CDR1 MGHDK, CDR2 SYGVNS. This CDR3 is 12 amino acids long. The CDR3 DNA is TGTGCCAGCAGTGCTACGGGCAATGAGCAGTTCTTC. The encoded protein is CASSATGNEQFF.

V usage is TRBV6-6 and J usage is TRBJ1-1, with TRBD1 as a possible D gene (6 bases). The CDR3 is made up of 14 amino acids. The V and J ends lost 0 bases and 8 bases respectively, with 13 bases between them. The V gene's germline CDR1 is MNHNY and CDR2 SVGAGI (reference sequence). The CDR3 DNA reads as TGTGCCAGCAGTTACTCGAGCCGACAGGCGGAAGCTTTCTTT. This translates into CASSYSSRQAEAFF.

The V call is TRBV9, the J call TRBJ2-2; no firm D call. V lost 0 bases and J lost 4, with 13 bases in between. This CDR3 has 16 amino acids. CDR1 is SGDLS and CDR2 is YYNGEE in the germline V gene. In DNA form, the CDR3 reads TGTGCCAGCAGCGTAGGAACCAGCCAATCCACCGGGGAGCTGTTTTTT. Protein product: CASSVGTSQSTGELFF.

This clone was counted between two and nine times. The chain recombines TRBV7-2 with TRBJ2-5; perhaps TRBD1 as D (5 bases). CDR1 is SGHTA, CDR2 FQGNSA, per germline. The germline V and J ends were trimmed by 3 bases and 5 bases, with 13 bases remaining between them. This CDR3 region has 14 residues. The CDR3 reads CASSFFQGGETQYF. The CDR3 region has the DNA TGTGCCAGCAGCTTCTTCCAGGGTGGGGAGACCCAGTACTTC.

This clone was seen only a few times. The rearrangement joins TRBV5-6 to TRBJ2-7, with D hard to call. The CDR3 covers 13 residues. The ends were cut back, 0 bases at V and 0 bases at J, with 4 bases in the middle. Germline CDR1 SGHDT, CDR2 YYEEEE. The CDR3 nucleotides read TGTGCCAGCAGCTTGGTGGGCTCCTACGAGCAGTACTTC. This gives the protein CASSLVGSYEQYF.

The rearrangement uses TRBV29-1 and TRBJ2-7; D unclear. Germline-derived CDR1 and CDR2 are SQVTM and ANQGSEA. There are 12 residues in the CDR3. Trimming removed 4 bases from V and 3 bases from J, with 10 bases in between. CDR3 DNA sequence: TGCAGCGTTGGCCCGGGTATCTACGAGCAGTACTTC. The encoded protein is CSVGPGIYEQYF.

This clone turned up a few times. The V and J genes are TRBV7-9 and TRBJ1-2, with a tentative D call TRBD1 (5 bases). The V gene lost 0 bases and the J gene lost 2 bases, with 7 bases spanning the gap. The CDR3 extends over 14 amino acids. Germline CDR1 and CDR2: SEHNR and FQNEAQ (reference sequence). CDR3 nucleotide sequence: TGTGCCAGCAGCTTAGCGGCAGGGAACTATGGCTACACCTTC. It yields the protein CASSLAAGNYGYTF.

The V gene is TRBV5-6, the J gene TRBJ2-5; D uncertain. V lost 5 bases to trimming and J lost 1 base, with 6 bases between them. In germline, CDR1 is SGHDT, CDR2 YYEEEE. CDR3 length equals 12 residues. CDR3: CASRRRQETQYF. CDR3 nucleotides: TGTGCCAGCAGACGGCGCCAAGAGACCCAGTACTTC.

This chain links TRBV28 with TRBJ1-5; no clear D. The CDR3 contains 13 residues. CDR1 MDHEN and CDR2 SYDVKM come from the germline V gene. V lost 3 bases and J lost 2, with 5 bases in between. Written as DNA, the CDR3 is TGTGCCAGCAGTTTCGATCGCAATCAGCCCCAGCATTTT. Translation: CASSFDRNQPQHF.

V usage is TRBV29-1 and J usage is TRBJ1-4; no clear D gene. V lost 1 base to trimming and J lost 5 bases, with 8 bases between them. This CDR3 contains 13 residues. Germline values: CDR1 SQVTM, CDR2 ANQGSEA. CDR3 coding DNA: TGCAGCGTTGAAGGGCAGGAAAATGAAAAACTGTTTTTT. As protein: CSVEGQENEKLFF.

This chain connects TRBV7-6 to TRBJ1-3; D gene unclear. V was trimmed by 6 bases and J by 0 bases, leaving 9 bases between them. Germline assignment: CDR1 SGHVS and CDR2 FNYEAQ. This CDR3 spans 14 amino acids. CDR3 bases: TGTGCCAGCAGTCTTGGGAGCTCTGGAAACACCATATATTTT. It codes for CASSLGSSGNTIYF.

The rearrangement uses TRBV14 and TRBJ1-6; D unresolved. Germline V gene sequence: CDR1 SGHDN, CDR2 FVKESK. CDR3 length: 13 residues. V was trimmed by 6 bases and J by 6 bases, leaving 9 bases between them. The CDR3: CASSRGLNSPLHF. CDR3 nucleotides: TGTGCCAGCAGTAGAGGGCTTAATTCACCCCTCCACTTT.

The chain combines TRBV6-6 with TRBJ1-6; D gene ambiguous. The CDR3 runs to 14 residues. CDR1 MNHNY and CDR2 SVGAGI come from the germline V gene (reference sequence). The V and J ends lost 4 bases and 8 bases respectively, with 12 bases between them. CDR3 amino acids: CASSSGASYSPLHF. The CDR3 coding sequence is TGTGCCAGCAGTTCGGGTGCCAGTTATTCACCCCTCCACTTT.

This clone was detected a few times. The chain couples TRBV29-1 to TRBJ1-2; 7 bases fit TRBD1. After removal of 2 bases from V and 7 bases from J, the junction contained 4 bases not matched to a gene. The CDR3 has 12 residues. CDR1 and CDR2 from the germline V gene are SQVTM and ANQGSEA. The CDR3 DNA reads TGCAGCGTTGAACCGGGACAGACTGGCTACACCTTC. Encoded protein: CSVEPGQTGYTF.

The rearrangement links TRBV28 to TRBJ1-2; D is undetermined. Trimming took off 3 bases at V and 5 bases at J, with 10 bases between the two ends. In germline, CDR1 is MDHEN, CDR2 SYDVKM. CDR3 length: 13 residues. CDR3 DNA sequence: TGTGCCAGCAGTTTGAACGGGATATATGGCTACACCTTC. It translates to CASSLNGIYGYTF.

This clone came up a few times. The CDR3 reads CASSLDAPSGNTIYF. The CDR3 nucleotides are TGTGCCAGCAGCTTAGATGCTCCCTCTGGAAACACCATATATTTT. The chain couples TRBV7-9 to TRBJ1-3; D gene unclear. This CDR3 spans 15 amino acids. V dropped 1 base and J dropped 0 bases, with 7 bases sitting between them. Germline loops: CDR1 SEHNR, CDR2 FQNEAQ (reference sequence).

The sample holds a few counts of this clone. The chain combines TRBV30 with TRBJ2-1; no clear D. The CDR3 has 13 residues. Trimming took off 0 bases at V and 8 bases at J, with 11 bases between the two ends. CDR1 and CDR2 (germline): GTSNPN, SVGIG (reference sequence). The CDR3 protein is CAWSVQREHEQFF. DNA of the CDR3: TGTGCCTGGAGTGTACAAAGGGAACATGAGCAGTTCTTC.

As concerns this clone: The same CDR3 is also encoded by other DNA sequences in this sample. The CDR3 sequence is CASSRTGGTGELFF. The CDR3 DNA is TGTGCCAGCAGTCGTACAGGGGGAACCGGGGAGCTGTTTTTT. The rearrangement links TRBV6-5 to TRBJ2-2; TRBD1 agrees at 8 bases. CDR1 and CDR2 from the germline V gene are MNHEY and SVGAGI. With V trimmed by 5 bases and J by 5 bases, 4 bases remained unmatched. This CDR3 has 14 residues.

This clone has more than one count but fewer than ten. The chain uses TRBV10-3 and TRBJ2-2, with a tentative D call TRBD1 (6 bases). Trimming pared 3 bases from V and 8 bases from J, leaving 16 bases between. Germline-derived CDR1 and CDR2 are ENHRY and SYGVKD. The CDR3 runs to 15 residues. The CDR3 nucleotides are TGTGCCATCAGTGAATTCACAGGGAAAGAAGGGGAGCTGTTTTTT. It yields the protein CAISEFTGKEGELFF.

The chain has TRBV4-3 and TRBJ1-2; the D is unclear. Between the trimmed V and J ends, which lost 1 base and 4 bases, there was a span of 13 bases. The CDR3 is made up of 15 amino acids. Germline V gene sequence: CDR1 LGHNA, CDR2 YSLEER. The CDR3 nucleotides read TGCGCCAGCAGCCAAGCCCCAGCGGAGGGCTATGGCTACACCTTC. Translated: CASSQAPAEGYGYTF.